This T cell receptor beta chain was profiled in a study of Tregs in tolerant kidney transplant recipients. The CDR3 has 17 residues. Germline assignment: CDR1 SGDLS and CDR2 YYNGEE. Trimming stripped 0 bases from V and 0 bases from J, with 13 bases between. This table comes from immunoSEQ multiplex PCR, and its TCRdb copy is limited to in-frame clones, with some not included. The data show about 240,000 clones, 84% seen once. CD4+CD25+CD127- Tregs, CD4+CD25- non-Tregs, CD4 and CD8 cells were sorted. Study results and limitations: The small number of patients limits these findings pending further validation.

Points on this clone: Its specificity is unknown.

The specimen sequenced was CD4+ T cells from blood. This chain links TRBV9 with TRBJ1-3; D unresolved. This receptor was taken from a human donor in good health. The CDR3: CASSVGRRLSSGNTIYF. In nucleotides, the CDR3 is TGTGCCAGCAGCGTAGGACGGCGTTTGAGCTCTGGAAACACCATATATTTT.